This entry features one T cell receptor (beta chain) sequence. Per the original data handling: How many nucleated cells were present was estimated from reference gene primer amplification. Generated by immunoSEQ multiplex PCR, the TCRdb table keeps only in-frame clones and is missing some. V and J calls plus clone size are reproduced from that table; the DNA served to infer D and trimming. The sample yields more than 100,000 clones, under 90% seen once. The entry originates in a study of blood T cell repertoires in COVID-19. Study in general: Sites across the United States, Italy and Spain contributed samples from acute and convalescent COVID-19. Nucleic acid was either cDNA or gDNA, and it came from T cells, B-cell-depleted T cells, or PBMCs.

The sequencing sample was made of peripheral blood. The clonotype comes from a woman in her fifties or sixties with active or convalescent COVID-19.

This CDR3 reads CASSWGQFNQPQHF. For the CDR3, the DNA is TGTGCCAGCAGTTGGGGACAGTTCAATCAGCCCCAGCATTTT. The chain carries TRBV6-5 and TRBJ1-5, with 7 bases fitting TRBD1. Looked up from germline, CDR1 is MNHEY and CDR2 is SVGAGI. CDR3 size: 14 residues. V was pared by 4 bases and J by 3 bases, with 3 bases of the junction left unmatched.